The 24 T cell receptor beta chains listed next were all sequenced from one sample in a study of cytomegalovirus exposure and HLA in healthy donors (dated by TCRdb to 2016 to 2017). The method behind the library was the immunoSEQ multiplex PCR assay. The multiplex PCR relied on a mix of 60 forward primers for TCR Vbeta segments and 13 reverse primers for TCR Jbeta segments. What TCRdb holds here is the immuneACCESS table cut down to in-frame rearrangements. Part of the clones is not present; checked against another copy, under half of the missing clones reflect an unresolved V gene, and the others are unexplained. Counted in this sample were about 89,000 clones; roughly 84% of them appeared once. The ten largest account for about 2.5% of the sample. Sequencing was performed on PBMCs. The receptors originated from a man aged 25 to 40 in good health and CMV-seronegative.

The chain employs TRBV5-5 and TRBJ1-1, with 7 bases aligning to TRBD1. Trimming took 4 bases from V and 5 from J; bases not matched to a gene: 11. From germline, CDR1 is SGHKS and CDR2 YYEKEE (reference sequence). CDR3 length: 15 amino acids. Here the CDR3 DNA reads TGTGCCAGCAGCCAGTTGACAGGGACGGGGACTGAAGCTTTCTTT. This codes for CASSQLTGTGTEAFF.

Here the CDR3 reads CASSGDSYNEKLFF. The DNA of the CDR3 is TGTGCCAGCAGCGGGGACAGCTATAATGAAAAACTGTTTTTT. The chain combines TRBV7-8 with TRBJ1-4; 7 nucleotides line up with TRBD1. The V gene end was trimmed by 5 bases and the J gene end by 4 bases; junction bases not matched to a gene: 4. Germline V gene sequence: CDR1 SGHVS, CDR2 FQNEAQ. The CDR3 totals 14 residues.

The genes are TRBV27 and TRBJ1-1; TRBD1 matches 8 bases. Germline V gene sequence: CDR1 MNHEY, CDR2 SMNVEV (reference sequence). This CDR3 contains 14 residues. Unmatched junction bases numbered 11, after V lost 3 bases and J lost 11 bases. The CDR3 nucleotides read TGTGCCAGCAGTTTCCTAAGAGGACAGGGTATCGCTTTCTTT. Translation: CASSFLRGQGIAFF.

In this sample, this clone turned up a few times. J is TRBJ1-5 and V is TRBV5-1; D is uncertain. V was shortened by 9 bases and J by 4 bases, with 20 bases between the two germline ends. CDR1 SGHRS and CDR2 YFSETQ come from the germline V gene. The CDR3 contains 15 residues. This CDR3 is CATSTAPTWNQPQHF. CDR3 sequence (DNA): TGCGCCACCAGTACAGCCCCTACGTGGAATCAGCCCCAGCATTTT.

As for this clone: The junction departs from germline at one end; a sequencing error may be responsible. The rearrangement links TRBV7-3 to TRBJ1-2, with 10 positions matching TRBD1. The CDR3 has 15 residues. The germline gives CDR1 SGHTA, CDR2 FQGTGA. The CDR3 sequence is CASSLTDRGEYGYTF. The CDR3, as DNA: TGTGCCAGCAGCCTAACGGACAGGGGGGAATATGGCTACACCTTC.

A word on this clone: Other DNA variants within this sample encode the same CDR3. The chain couples TRBV13 to TRBJ1-6; the D gene is possibly TRBD1 (6 bases). The V gene lost 2 bases and the J gene lost 10 bases, with 12 bases spanning the gap. Germline V lookup: CDR1 PRHDT, CDR2 FYEKMQ (reference sequence). This CDR3 comprises 14 residues. CDR3 region: CASSLRGRGSPLHF. The CDR3 region has the DNA TGTGCCAGCAGCTTAAGAGGGAGGGGGTCACCCCTCCACTTT.

On this clone: Other DNA variants within this sample encode the same CDR3. The gene calls are TRBV7-9 and TRBJ1-1, with a tentative D call TRBD1 (6 bases). CDR1 is SEHNR and CDR2 is FQNEAQ in the germline V gene (reference sequence). The CDR3 is made up of 14 amino acids. Trimming left V 5 bases short and J 2 bases short, with 12 bases between. The CDR3 bases are TGTGCCAGCAGCCCAAGAGGGGGTAACACTGAAGCTTTCTTT. Amino acids: CASSPRGGNTEAFF.

The chain employs TRBV11-2 and TRBJ2-1; D possibly corresponds to TRBD2 (5 bases). Germline CDR1 SGHAT, CDR2 FQNNGV. This CDR3 contains 14 residues. Trimming left V 2 bases short and J 8 bases short, with 13 bases between. The chain's CDR3 is CASSLILLVDEQFF. CDR3 bases: TGTGCCAGCAGCTTAATTTTACTAGTTGATGAGCAGTTCTTC. The variable domain in full, with the rest retrieved from reference TRBV11-2 and TRBJ2-1, is EAGVAQSPRYKIIEKRQSVAFWCNPISGHATLYWYQQILGQGPKLLIQFQNNGVVDDSQLPKDRFSAERLKGVDSTLKIQPAKLEDSAVYLCASSLILLVDEQFFGPGTRLTVL.

About this clone itself: The junction and the germline gene differ at one end; a read error may be behind it. This chain joins TRBV10-3 and TRBJ1-2; TRBD1 matches at 9 bases. The CDR3 loop spans 14 amino acids. The germline CDR1 and CDR2 sequences are ENHRY and SYGVKD. CDR3 region: CAITETGGGYGYTF. The CDR3 bases are TGTGCCATCACTGAGACAGGGGGGGGCTATGGCTACACCTTC.

V is TRBV7-2 and J is TRBJ2-4; the match to TRBD2 covers 9 bases. Germline CDR1 is SGHTA and CDR2 is FQGNSA. The CDR3 consists of 15 residues. V shed 2 bases, J shed 10 bases, and the junction held 9 bases outside the gene matches. The CDR3 protein is CASSLRRGGETIQYF. The CDR3 coding sequence is TGTGCCAGCAGCTTAAGGCGGGGGGGTGAAACGATTCAGTACTTC.

This clone was found a few times. J is TRBJ2-1 and V is TRBV29-1; D not certain. Trimming shortened V by 3 bases and J by 0 bases, and 9 bases separated the two germline ends. The CDR3 totals 14 residues. Per the germline V gene, CDR1 is SQVTM and CDR2 is ANQGSEA. In DNA, the CDR3 is TGCAGCGTTGACCCGTACAGCTCCTACAATGAGCAGTTCTTC. Amino acid sequence: CSVDPYSSYNEQFF.

The rearrangement links TRBV6-5 to TRBJ1-4, with a possible D match to TRBD1 (6 bases). V lost 6 bases and J lost 10, with 21 bases in between. Germline V gene data show CDR1 as MNHEY and CDR2 as SVGAGI. This CDR3 region has 15 residues. The CDR3 here is CASRPQGHLVGKLFF. The CDR3 DNA sequence: TGTGCCAGCAGGCCCCAGGGGCACCTCGTGGGAAAACTGTTTTTT.

In its sample, this clone was seen once. This rearrangement joins TRBV5-4 to TRBJ2-7, with TRBD1 as a possible D gene (5 bases). V lost 3 bases, J lost 5 bases, and 12 bases lay in between. The CDR3 spans 13 residues. Germline V gene data show CDR1 as SGHNT and CDR2 as YYREEE (reference sequence). CDR3 residues: CASSSPGYHEQYF. CDR3 DNA: TGTGCCAGCAGCTCCCCAGGGTACCACGAGCAGTACTTC.

This clone was counted only a few times. J is TRBJ2-1 and V is TRBV7-9, with 7 bases aligning to TRBD1. The CDR3 is made up of 13 amino acids. J was trimmed by 8 bases and V by 5 bases; bases with no gene match: 6. Per the germline V gene, CDR1 is SEHNR and CDR2 is FQNEAQ (reference sequence). The CDR3 DNA reads TGTGCCAGCAGCCCCCCGACAGGGTATGAGCAGTTCTTC. Its protein is CASSPPTGYEQFF.

This chain connects TRBV4-1 to TRBJ1-4; D might be TRBD1 (5 bases). CDR3 length equals 12 residues. CDR1 MGHRA and CDR2 YSYEKL come from the germline V gene. Trimming took off 1 base at V and 11 bases at J, with 8 bases between the two ends. CDR3 nucleotides: TGCGCCAGCAGCCAAGGGGGGGTCAAACTGTTTTTT. Translating it yields CASSQGGVKLFF.

The chain recombines TRBV2 with TRBJ1-2; 8 nucleotides match TRBD1. The germline V gene has CDR1 SNHLY and CDR2 FYNNEI. CDR3 size: 16 residues. V lost 0 bases, J lost 7 bases, and 10 bases stayed unmatched. The CDR3 coding sequence is TGTGCCAGCAGTGAAGCGTCGAGGACAGGGATTGGTGGCTACACCTTC. This sequence encodes CASSEASRTGIGGYTF.

V and J are TRBV7-7 and TRBJ2-1, with 8 bases aligning to TRBD2. Germline assignment: CDR1 SSHAT and CDR2 FNYEAQ (reference sequence). The J segment lost 7 bases and the V segment lost 5 bases, leaving 7 bases of the junction unmatched. The CDR3 contains 14 residues. In DNA, the CDR3 is TGTGCCAGCAGCCGGGGGGGCCTTACGAATGAGCAGTTCTTC. It specifies CASSRGGLTNEQFF.

The DNA for the CDR3 is TGTGCCAGTAGTATAGACCGTCAGGGTACAGGGAGAGACGGCTACACCTTC. Its protein product is CASSIDRQGTGRDGYTF. V gene TRBV19 combines with J gene TRBJ1-2; weak D call: TRBD1 (6 bases). Trimming stripped 0 bases from V and 8 bases from J, with 22 bases between. This CDR3 is 17 amino acids long. Germline V gene data show CDR1 as LNHDA and CDR2 as SQIVND (reference sequence).

This clone showed up just a few times. V gene TRBV29-1 combines with J gene TRBJ1-1; D may be TRBD1 (5 bases). The CDR3 has 10 amino acids. Trimming pared 7 bases from V and 11 bases from J, leaving 14 bases between. CDR1 and CDR2 (germline): SQVTM, ANQGSEA. CDR3 nucleotide sequence: TGCAGCGCTGGGACTTCAGAGGCTTTCTTT. This encodes CSAGTSEAFF.

This clone was picked up one time. The chain couples TRBV2 to TRBJ2-2; no clear D. The germline V and J ends were trimmed by 8 bases and 5 bases, with 9 bases remaining between them. Germline CDR1 SNHLY, CDR2 FYNNEI. The CDR3 covers 12 residues. CDR3 DNA sequence: TGTGCCAGCCACGTCGGGACCGGGGAGCTGTTTTTT. Translation: CASHVGTGELFF.

The count of this clone is one. J is TRBJ1-2 and V is TRBV5-6, with 7 bases matching TRBD1. CDR3 size: 15 residues. Germline V gene lookup returns CDR1 SGHDT and CDR2 YYEEEE. Losses at the gene ends were 4 bases for V and 10 bases for J; bases not matched to a gene: 16. CDR3: CASSTPQTGDFDYTF. For the CDR3, the DNA is TGTGCCAGCAGCACCCCCCAAACAGGGGATTTTGACTACACCTTC. Variable domain in full (rest from reference TRBV5-6 and TRBJ1-2): DAGVTQSPTHLIKTRGQQVTLRCSPKSGHDTVSWYQQALGQGPQFIFQYYEEEERQRGNFPDRFSGHQFPNYSSELNVNALLLGDSALYLCASSTPQTGDFDYTFGSGTRLTVV.

The V gene is TRBV28, the J gene TRBJ1-5, with a tentative D call TRBD1 (6 bases). Germline lookup yields CDR1 MDHEN and CDR2 SYDVKM. V gave up 6 bases and J gave up 3 bases, with 15 bases separating them. There are 15 residues in the CDR3. CDR3 sequence (DNA): TGTGCCAGCAGAGATACAGGGTTGGACAATCAGCCCCAGCATTTT. Translation: CASRDTGLDNQPQHF.

The chain has TRBV30 and TRBJ1-2, with D uncertain. CDR3 size: 14 residues. V was pared by 0 bases and J by 8 bases, with 16 bases between. Germline CDR1 is GTSNPN and CDR2 is SVGIG (reference sequence). The CDR3 sequence is CAWSVRRDMYGYTF. The CDR3 DNA reads TGTGCCTGGAGTGTACGAAGAGACATGTACGGCTACACCTTC.

V and J are TRBV5-5 and TRBJ1-4, with unresolved D. Per the germline V gene, CDR1 is SGHKS and CDR2 is YYEKEE (reference sequence). V lost 1 base to trimming and J lost 0 bases, with 4 bases between them. This CDR3 has 14 amino acids. The CDR3 loop reads CASSLFTTNEKLFF. CDR3 bases: TGTGCCAGCAGCTTGTTTACAACTAATGAAAAACTGTTTTTT.